Sequencing of this T cell receptor beta chain was carried out in a study of blood T cell repertoires in COVID-19. Study summary: Acute and convalescent COVID-19 specimens originated in the United States, Italy and Spain. Nucleic acid was either cDNA or gDNA, and it came from T cells, B-cell-depleted T cells, or PBMCs.

Authors' processing steps: Estimation of nucleated cell counts was performed using reference gene primer amplification. Repertoires were generated with immunoSEQ multiplex PCR, while TCRdb's copy carries only in-frame clones and drops some. V and J calls and clone size follow that table, whereas D and trimming were derived from the DNA. The table has approximately 88,000 clones, under 95% seen once. This CDR3 comprises 15 residues. J lost 6 bases, V lost 7 bases, and 5 bases had no gene match. CDR1 and CDR2 (germline): KGHDR, SFDVKD. Sequencing was performed on peripheral blood. The chain joins TRBV24-1 to TRBJ2-2; 12 bases are shared with TRBD1. This sequence was found in a woman in her forties or fifties in a cohort sampled during active COVID-19. CDR3 residues: CATSPGQGASGELFF. Here the CDR3 DNA reads TGTGCCACCAGCCCGGGACAGGGGGCATCCGGGGAGCTGTTTTTT.